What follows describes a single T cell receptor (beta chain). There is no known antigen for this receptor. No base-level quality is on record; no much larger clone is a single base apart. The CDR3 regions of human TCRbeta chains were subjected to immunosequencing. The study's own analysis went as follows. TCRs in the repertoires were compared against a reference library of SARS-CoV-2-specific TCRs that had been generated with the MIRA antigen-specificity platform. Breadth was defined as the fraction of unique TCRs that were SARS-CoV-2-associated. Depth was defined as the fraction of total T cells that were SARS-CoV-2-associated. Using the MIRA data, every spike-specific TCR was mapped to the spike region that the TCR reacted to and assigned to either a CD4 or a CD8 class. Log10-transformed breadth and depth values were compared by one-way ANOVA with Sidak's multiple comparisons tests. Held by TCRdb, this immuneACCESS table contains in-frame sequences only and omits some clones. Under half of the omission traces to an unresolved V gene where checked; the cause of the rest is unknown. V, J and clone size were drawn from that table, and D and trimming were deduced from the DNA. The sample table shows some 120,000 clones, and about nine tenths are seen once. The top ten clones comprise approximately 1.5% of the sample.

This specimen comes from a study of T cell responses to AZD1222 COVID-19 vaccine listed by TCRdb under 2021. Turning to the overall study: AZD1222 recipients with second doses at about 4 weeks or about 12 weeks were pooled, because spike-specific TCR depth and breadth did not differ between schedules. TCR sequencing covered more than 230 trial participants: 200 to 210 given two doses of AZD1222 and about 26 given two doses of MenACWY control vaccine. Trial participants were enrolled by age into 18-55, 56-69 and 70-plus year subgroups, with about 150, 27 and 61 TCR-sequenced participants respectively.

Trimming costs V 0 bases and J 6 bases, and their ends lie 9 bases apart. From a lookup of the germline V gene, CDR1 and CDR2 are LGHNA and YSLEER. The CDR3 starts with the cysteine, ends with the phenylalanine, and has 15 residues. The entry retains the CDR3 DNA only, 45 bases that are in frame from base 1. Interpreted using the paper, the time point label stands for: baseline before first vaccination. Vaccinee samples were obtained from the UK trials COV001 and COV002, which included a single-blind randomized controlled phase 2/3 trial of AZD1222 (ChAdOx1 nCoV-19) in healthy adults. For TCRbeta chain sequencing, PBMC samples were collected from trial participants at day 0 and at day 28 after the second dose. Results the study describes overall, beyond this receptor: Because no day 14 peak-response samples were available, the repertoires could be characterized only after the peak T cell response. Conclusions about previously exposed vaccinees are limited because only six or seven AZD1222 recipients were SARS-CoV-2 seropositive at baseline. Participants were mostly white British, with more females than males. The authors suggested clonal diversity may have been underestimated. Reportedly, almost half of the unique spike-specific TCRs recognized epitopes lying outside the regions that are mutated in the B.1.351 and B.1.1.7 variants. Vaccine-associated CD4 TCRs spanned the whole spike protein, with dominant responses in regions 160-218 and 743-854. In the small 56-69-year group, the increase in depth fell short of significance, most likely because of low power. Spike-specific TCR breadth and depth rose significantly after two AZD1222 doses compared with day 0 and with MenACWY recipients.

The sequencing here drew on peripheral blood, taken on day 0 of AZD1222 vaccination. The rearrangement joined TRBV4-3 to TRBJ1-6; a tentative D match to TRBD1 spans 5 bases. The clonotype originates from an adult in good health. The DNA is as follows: TGCGCCAGCAGCCAAGACGAGGGGTCTAATTCACCCCTCCACTTT. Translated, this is CASSQDEGSNSPLHF.